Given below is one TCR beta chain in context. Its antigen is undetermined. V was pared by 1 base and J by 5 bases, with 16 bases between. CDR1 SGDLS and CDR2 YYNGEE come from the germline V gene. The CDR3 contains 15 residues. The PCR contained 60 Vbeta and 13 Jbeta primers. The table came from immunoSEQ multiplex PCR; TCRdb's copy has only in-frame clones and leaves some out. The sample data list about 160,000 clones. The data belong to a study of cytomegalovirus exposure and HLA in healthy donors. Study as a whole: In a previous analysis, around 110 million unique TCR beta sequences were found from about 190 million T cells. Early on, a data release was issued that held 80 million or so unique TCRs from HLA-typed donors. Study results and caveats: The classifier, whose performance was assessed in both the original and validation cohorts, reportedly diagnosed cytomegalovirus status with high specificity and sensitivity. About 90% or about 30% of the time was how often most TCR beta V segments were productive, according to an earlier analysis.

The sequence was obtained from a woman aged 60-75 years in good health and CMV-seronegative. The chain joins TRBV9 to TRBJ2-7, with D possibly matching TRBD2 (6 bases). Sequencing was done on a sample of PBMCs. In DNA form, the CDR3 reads TGTGCCAGCAGCGTAACCCCAGGGAGGTCGGACGAGCAGTACTTC. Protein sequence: CASSVTPGRSDEQYF.